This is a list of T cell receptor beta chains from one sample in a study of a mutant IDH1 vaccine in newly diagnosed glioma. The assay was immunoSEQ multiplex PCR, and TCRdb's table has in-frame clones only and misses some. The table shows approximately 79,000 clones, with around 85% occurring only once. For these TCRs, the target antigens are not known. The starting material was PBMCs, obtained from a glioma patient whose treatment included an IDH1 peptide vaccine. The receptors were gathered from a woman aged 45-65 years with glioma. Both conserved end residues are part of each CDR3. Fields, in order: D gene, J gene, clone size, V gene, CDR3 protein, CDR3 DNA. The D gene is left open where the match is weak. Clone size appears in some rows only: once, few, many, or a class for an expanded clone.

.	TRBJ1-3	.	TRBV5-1	CASSLGGPSGNTIYF	TGCGCCAGCAGCTTGGGGGGGCCCTCTGGAAACACCATATATTTT
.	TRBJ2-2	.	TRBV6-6	CASTGESGELFF	TGTGCCAGCACAGGGGAATCCGGGGAGCTGTTTTTT
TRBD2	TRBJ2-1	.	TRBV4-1	CACSAGGNNEQFF	TGCGCCTGTTCGGCGGGGGGGAACAATGAGCAGTTCTTC
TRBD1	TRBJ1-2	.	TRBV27	CASSLTGDYGYTF	TGTGCCAGCAGTTTGACAGGGGACTATGGCTACACCTTC
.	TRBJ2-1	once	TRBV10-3	CAIGAGRNDEQFF	TGTGCCATCGGAGCCGGGAGAAATGATGAGCAGTTCTTC
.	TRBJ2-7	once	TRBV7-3	CASSPSDGHYEQYF	TGTGCCAGCAGCCCCTCCGACGGCCACTACGAGCAGTACTTC
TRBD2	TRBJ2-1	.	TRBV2	CASRLAGLEQFF	TGTGCCAGCAGACTAGCGGGACTTGAGCAGTTCTTC
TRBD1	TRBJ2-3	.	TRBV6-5	CASSPRGHRDTQYF	TGTGCCAGCAGTCCCAGGGGGCATAGAGATACGCAGTATTTT
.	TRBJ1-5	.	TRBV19	CASKGMGDQPQHF	TGTGCCAGTAAGGGTATGGGTGATCAGCCCCAGCATTTT
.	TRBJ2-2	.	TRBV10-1	CASRERRGTGELFF	TGCGCCAGCAGGGAACGGCGAGGCACCGGGGAGCTGTTTTTT
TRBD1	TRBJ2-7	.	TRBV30	CAWAQGNVNEQYF	TGTGCCTGGGCACAGGGGAACGTCAACGAGCAGTACTTC
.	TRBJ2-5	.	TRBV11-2	CASTDLAQETQYF	TGTGCCAGCACCGACCTTGCCCAAGAGACCCAGTACTTC
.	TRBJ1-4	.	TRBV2	CASNRQVNSEKLFF	TGTGCCAGCAACCGACAGGTTAATAGCGAAAAACTGTTTTTT
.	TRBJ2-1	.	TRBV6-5	CASSASFGSNEQFF	TGTGCCAGCAGTGCGTCTTTCGGTAGCAATGAGCAGTTCTTC
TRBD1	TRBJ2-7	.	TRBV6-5	CASSLGQGFSEQYF	TGTGCCAGCAGCTTGGGACAGGGTTTCTCCGAGCAGTACTTC
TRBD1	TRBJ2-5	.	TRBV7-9	CASSFGDSQETQYF	TGTGCCAGCAGCTTCGGGGACAGCCAAGAGACCCAGTACTTC
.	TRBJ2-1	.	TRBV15	CATSGYNEQFF	TGTGCCACCAGCGGGTACAATGAGCAGTTCTTC
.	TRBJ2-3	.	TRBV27	CASSLGDTQYF	TGTGCCAGCAGTTTGGGAGATACGCAGTATTTT
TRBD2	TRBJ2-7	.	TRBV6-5	CASSGTNSYEQYF	TGTGCCAGCAGTGGGACTAACTCCTACGAGCAGTACTTC
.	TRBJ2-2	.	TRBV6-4	CASSPGTTNTGELFF	TGTGCCAGCAGCCCCGGGACAACGAACACCGGGGAGCTGTTTTTT
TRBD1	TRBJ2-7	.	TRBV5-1	CASSLNRGTYEQYF	TGCGCCAGCAGCTTGAACAGGGGGACCTACGAGCAGTACTTC
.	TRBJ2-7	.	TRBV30	CAWSVRGSGYEQYF	TGTGCCTGGAGTGTAAGGGGCAGCGGCTACGAGCAGTACTTC
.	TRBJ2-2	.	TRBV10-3	CAISPGFNTGELFF	TGTGCCATCAGTCCGGGCTTTAACACCGGGGAGCTGTTTTTT
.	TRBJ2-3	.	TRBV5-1	CASSPSRVSTDTQYF	TGCGCCAGCAGCCCCTCACGGGTGAGCACAGATACGCAGTATTTT
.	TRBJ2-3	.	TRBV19	CASSWDRASDTQYF	TGTGCCAGTAGTTGGGACCGCGCATCAGATACGCAGTATTTT
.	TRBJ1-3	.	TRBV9	CASSVDHHSGNTIYF	TGTGCCAGCAGCGTAGACCACCACTCTGGAAACACCATATATTTT
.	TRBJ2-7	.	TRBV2	CASSVSYEQYF	TGTGCCAGCAGTGTGAGTTACGAGCAGTACTTC
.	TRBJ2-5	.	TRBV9	CASSVVEEGGQETQYF	TGTGCCAGCAGCGTAGTGGAGGAAGGAGGGCAAGAGACCCAGTACTTC
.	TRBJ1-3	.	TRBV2	CASAGWVGNTIYF	TGTGCCAGCGCTGGGTGGGTTGGAAACACCATATATTTT
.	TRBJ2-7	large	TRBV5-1	CASSWDKAYEQYF	TGCGCCAGCAGCTGGGACAAAGCCTACGAGCAGTACTTC
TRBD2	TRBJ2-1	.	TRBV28	CASSPFKAGGPDNEQFF	TGTGCCAGCAGTCCCTTTAAAGCGGGAGGGCCTGACAATGAGCAGTTCTTC
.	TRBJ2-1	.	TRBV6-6	CASSPTHTGNNEQFF	TGTGCCAGCAGTCCGACTCACACAGGGAACAATGAGCAGTTCTTC
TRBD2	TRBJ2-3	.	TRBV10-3	CAIAGGASGTDTQYF	TGTGCCATCGCCGGGGGGGCTAGCGGCACAGATACGCAGTATTTT
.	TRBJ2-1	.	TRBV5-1	CASSLGWGSSYNEQFF	TGCGCCAGCAGCTTGGGTTGGGGGAGCTCCTACAATGAGCAGTTCTTC
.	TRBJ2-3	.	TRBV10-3	CAISSGTFSSSTDTQYF	TGTGCCATCAGTTCCGGGACATTCTCCTCTAGCACAGATACGCAGTATTTT
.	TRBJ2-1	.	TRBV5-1	CASSLDPYSYNEQFF	TGCGCCAGCAGCTTGGACCCATACTCCTACAATGAGCAGTTCTTC
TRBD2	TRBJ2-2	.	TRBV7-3	CASSSRGGQGDTGELFF	TGTGCCAGCAGCTCCCGGGGGGGGCAGGGAGACACCGGGGAGCTGTTTTTT
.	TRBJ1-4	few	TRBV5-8	CASSSWTVGGEKLFF	TGTGCCAGCAGCTCCTGGACAGTAGGTGGTGAAAAACTGTTTTTT
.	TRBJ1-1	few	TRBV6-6	CASRIQANTEAFF	TGTGCCAGCAGGATACAGGCGAACACTGAAGCTTTCTTT
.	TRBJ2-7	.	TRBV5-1	CASSLSVSGEQYF	TGCGCCAGCAGCTTGTCAGTATCTGGGGAGCAGTACTTC
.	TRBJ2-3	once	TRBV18	CASSPPLGGADTQYF	TGTGCCAGCTCACCCCCTCTTGGAGGCGCAGATACGCAGTATTTT
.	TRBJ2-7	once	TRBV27	CASSLSPGSGVYEQYF	TGTGCCAGCAGTTTATCGCCGGGTAGCGGAGTCTACGAGCAGTACTTC
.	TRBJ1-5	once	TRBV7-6	CASSFGGQGQPQHF	TGTGCCAGCAGCTTCGGGGGGCAGGGACAGCCCCAGCATTTT
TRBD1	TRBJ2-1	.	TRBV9	CASSVGQGRDEQFF	TGTGCCAGCAGCGTAGGACAGGGGCGTGATGAGCAGTTCTTC
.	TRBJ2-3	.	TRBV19	CASSTPGRDTQYF	TGTGCCAGTAGTACGCCGGGACGAGATACGCAGTATTTT
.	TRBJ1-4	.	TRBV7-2	CASSLQAGRDEKLFF	TGTGCCAGCAGCTTACAAGCAGGACGCGATGAAAAACTGTTTTTT
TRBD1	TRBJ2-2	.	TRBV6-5	CASRDRDTGELFF	TGTGCCAGCAGGGACAGGGACACCGGGGAGCTGTTTTTT
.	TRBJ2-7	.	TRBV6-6	CASSYTGQGYEQYF	TGTGCCAGCAGTTACACAGGCCAGGGGTACGAGCAGTACTTC
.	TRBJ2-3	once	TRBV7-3	CASSPDFRTDTQYF	TGTGCCAGCAGCCCCGACTTTCGCACAGATACGCAGTATTTT
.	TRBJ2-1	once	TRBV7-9	CASSSVGEQFF	TGTGCCAGCAGCTCAGTTGGTGAGCAGTTCTTC
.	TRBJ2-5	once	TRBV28	CASSPTSLRGWTQYF	TGTGCCAGCAGCCCGACTAGTTTAAGAGGGTGGACCCAGTACTTC